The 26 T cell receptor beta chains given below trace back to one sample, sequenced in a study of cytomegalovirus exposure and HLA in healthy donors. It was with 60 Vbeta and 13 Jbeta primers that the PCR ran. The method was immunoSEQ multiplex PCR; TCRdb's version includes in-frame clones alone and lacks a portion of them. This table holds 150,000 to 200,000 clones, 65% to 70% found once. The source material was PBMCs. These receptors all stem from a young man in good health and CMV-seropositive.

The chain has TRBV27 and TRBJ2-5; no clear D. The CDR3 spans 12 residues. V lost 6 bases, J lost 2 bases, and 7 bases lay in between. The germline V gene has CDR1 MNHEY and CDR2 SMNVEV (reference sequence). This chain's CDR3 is CASSDLQETQYF. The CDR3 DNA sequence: TGTGCCAGCAGCGACTTACAAGAGACCCAGTACTTC.

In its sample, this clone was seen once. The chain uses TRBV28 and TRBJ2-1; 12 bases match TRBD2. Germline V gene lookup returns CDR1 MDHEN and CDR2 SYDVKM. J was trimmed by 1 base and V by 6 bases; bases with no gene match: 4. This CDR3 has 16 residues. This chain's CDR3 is CASRTLAGGSYNEQFF. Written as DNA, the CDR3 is TGTGCCAGCAGAACACTAGCGGGAGGATCCTACAATGAGCAGTTCTTC. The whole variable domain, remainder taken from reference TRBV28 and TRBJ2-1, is DVKVTQSSRYLVKRTGEKVFLECVQDMDHENMFWYRQDPGLGLRLIYFSYDVKMKEKGDIPEGYSVSREKKERFSLILESASTNQTSMYLCASRTLAGGSYNEQFFGPGTRLTVL.

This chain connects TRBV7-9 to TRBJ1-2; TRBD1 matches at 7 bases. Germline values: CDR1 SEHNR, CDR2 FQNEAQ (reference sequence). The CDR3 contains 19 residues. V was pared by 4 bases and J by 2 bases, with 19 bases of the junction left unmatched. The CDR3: CASSSRGKGTIAGNYGYTF. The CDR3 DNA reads TGTGCCAGCAGCTCCAGGGGGAAAGGAACTATCGCAGGGAACTATGGCTACACCTTC.

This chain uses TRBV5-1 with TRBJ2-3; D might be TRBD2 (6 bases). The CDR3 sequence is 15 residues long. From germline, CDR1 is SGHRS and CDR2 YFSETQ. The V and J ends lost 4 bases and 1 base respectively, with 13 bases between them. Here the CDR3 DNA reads TGCGCCAGCAGCCCCAGGTGGGGGGGCACAGATACGCAGTATTTT. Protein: CASSPRWGGTDTQYF.

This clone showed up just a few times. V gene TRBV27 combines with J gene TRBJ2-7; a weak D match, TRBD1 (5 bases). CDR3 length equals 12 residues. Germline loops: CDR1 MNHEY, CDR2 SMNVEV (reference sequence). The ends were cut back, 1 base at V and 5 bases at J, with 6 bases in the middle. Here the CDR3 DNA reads TGTGCCAGCAGTTTATTAGGGGACGAGCAGTACTTC. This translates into CASSLLGDEQYF.

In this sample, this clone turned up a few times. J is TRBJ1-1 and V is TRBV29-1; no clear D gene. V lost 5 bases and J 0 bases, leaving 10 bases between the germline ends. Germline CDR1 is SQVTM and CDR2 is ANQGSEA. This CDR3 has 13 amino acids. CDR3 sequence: CSVMGRLNTEAFF. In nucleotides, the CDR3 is TGCAGCGTTATGGGCAGGTTGAACACTGAAGCTTTCTTT.

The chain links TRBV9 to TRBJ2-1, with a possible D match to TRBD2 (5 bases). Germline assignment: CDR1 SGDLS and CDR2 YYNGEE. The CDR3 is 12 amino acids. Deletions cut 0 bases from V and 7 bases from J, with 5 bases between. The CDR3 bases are TGTGCCAGCAGCGTAGGGGAGAATGAGCAGTTCTTC. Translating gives CASSVGENEQFF.

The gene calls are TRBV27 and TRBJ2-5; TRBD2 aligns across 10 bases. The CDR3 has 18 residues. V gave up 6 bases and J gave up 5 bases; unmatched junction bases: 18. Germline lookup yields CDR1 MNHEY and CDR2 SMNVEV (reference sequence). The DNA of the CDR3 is TGTGCCAGCAGCGTGGGGCTAGCGGGAGCGGAGGTTCTGGAGACCCAGTACTTC. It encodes CASSVGLAGAEVLETQYF.

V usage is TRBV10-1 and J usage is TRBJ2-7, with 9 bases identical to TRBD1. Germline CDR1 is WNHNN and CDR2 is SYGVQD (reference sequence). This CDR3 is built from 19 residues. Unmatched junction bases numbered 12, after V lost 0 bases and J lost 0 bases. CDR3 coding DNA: TGCGCCAGCAGTGAGTCGGTAGGGTTCGGGACAGGGAGCTCCTACGAGCAGTACTTC. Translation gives CASSESVGFGTGSSYEQYF.

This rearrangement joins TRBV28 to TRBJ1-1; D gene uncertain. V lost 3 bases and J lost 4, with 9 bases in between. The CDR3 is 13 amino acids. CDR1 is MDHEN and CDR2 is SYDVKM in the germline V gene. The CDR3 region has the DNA TGTGCCAGCAGTTTTTACACCCGCACTGAAGCTTTCTTT. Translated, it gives CASSFYTRTEAFF.

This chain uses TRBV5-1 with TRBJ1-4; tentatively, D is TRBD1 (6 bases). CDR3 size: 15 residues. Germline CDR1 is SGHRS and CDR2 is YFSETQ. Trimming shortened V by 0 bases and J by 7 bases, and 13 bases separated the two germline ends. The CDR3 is CASSLDGGRVEKLFF. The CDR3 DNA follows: TGCGCCAGCAGCTTGGACGGGGGGCGGGTTGAAAAACTGTTTTTT.

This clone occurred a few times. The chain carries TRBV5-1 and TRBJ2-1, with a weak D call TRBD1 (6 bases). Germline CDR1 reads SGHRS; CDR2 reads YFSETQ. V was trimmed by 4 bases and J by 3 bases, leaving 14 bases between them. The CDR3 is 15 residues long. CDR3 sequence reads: CASSAGQSLYNEQFF. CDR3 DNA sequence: TGCGCCAGCAGCGCCGGACAGTCCCTCTACAATGAGCAGTTCTTC.

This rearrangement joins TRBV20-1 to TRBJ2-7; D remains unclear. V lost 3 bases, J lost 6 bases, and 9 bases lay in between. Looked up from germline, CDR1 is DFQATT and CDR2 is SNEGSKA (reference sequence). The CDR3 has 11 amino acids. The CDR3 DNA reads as TGCAGTGCTAGGTCCGACTCCGAGCAGTACTTC. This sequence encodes CSARSDSEQYF.

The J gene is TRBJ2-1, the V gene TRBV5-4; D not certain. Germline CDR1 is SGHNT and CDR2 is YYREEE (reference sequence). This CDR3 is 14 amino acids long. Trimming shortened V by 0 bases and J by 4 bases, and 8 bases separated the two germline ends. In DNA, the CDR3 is TGTGCCAGCAGCTTGGGAGAAACTTACAATGAGCAGTTCTTC. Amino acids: CASSLGETYNEQFF.

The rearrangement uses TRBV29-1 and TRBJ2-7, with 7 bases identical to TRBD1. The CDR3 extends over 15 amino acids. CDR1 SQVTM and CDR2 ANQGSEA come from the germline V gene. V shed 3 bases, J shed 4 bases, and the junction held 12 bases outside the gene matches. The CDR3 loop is CSVERQGDISYEQYF. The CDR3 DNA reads TGCAGCGTTGAGCGGCAGGGGGATATATCTTACGAGCAGTACTTC.

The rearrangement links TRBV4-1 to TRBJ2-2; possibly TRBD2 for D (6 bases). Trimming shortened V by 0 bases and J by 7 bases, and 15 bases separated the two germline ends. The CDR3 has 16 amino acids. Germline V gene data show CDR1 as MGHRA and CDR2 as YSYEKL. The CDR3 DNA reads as TGCGCCAGCAGCCAAGAACCAGGAGGGATTGGCGGGGAGCTGTTTTTT. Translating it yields CASSQEPGGIGGELFF.

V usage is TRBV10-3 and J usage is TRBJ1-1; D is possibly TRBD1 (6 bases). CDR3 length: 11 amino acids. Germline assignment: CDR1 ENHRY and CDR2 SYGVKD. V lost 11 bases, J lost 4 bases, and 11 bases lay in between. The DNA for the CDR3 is TGTGCCGTGTCAGGGGCCACTGAAGCTTTCTTT. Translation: CAVSGATEAFF.

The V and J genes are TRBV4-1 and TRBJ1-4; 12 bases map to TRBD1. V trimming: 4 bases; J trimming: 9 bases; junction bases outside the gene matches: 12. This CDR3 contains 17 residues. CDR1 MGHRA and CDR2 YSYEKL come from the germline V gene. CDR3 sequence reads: CASSREPPGQGAQKLFF. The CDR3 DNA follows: TGCGCCAGCAGCCGGGAACCTCCGGGACAGGGGGCGCAAAAACTGTTTTTT.

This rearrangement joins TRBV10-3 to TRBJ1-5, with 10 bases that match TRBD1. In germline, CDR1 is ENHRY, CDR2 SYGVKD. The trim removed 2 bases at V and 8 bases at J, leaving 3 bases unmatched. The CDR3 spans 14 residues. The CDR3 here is CAISEDRGPEPQHF. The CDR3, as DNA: TGTGCCATCAGTGAGGACAGGGGGCCGGAGCCCCAGCATTTT.

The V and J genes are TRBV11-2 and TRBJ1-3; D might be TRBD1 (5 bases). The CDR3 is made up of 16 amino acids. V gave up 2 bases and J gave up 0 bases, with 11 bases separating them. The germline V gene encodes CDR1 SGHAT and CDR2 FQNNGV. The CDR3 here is CASSLFGGVSGNTIYF. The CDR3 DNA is TGTGCCAGCAGCTTATTCGGAGGGGTCTCTGGAAACACCATATATTTT.

CDR3 in amino acids: CASTAYGGGNTIYF. Written as DNA, the CDR3 is TGTGCCAGCACCGCATACGGGGGAGGAAACACCATATATTTT. V is TRBV11-2 and J is TRBJ1-3; TRBD1 is a possible D gene (5 bases). V lost 7 bases and J 4 bases, leaving 14 bases between the germline ends. Germline loops: CDR1 SGHAT, CDR2 FQNNGV. This CDR3 contains 14 residues.

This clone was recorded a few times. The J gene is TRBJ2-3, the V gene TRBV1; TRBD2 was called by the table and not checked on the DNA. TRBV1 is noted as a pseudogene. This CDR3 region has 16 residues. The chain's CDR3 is CTSSLLGGAFTDTQYF. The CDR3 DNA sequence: TGCACCAGCAGCCTCCTCGGGGGAGCTTTCACAGATACGCAGTATTTT.

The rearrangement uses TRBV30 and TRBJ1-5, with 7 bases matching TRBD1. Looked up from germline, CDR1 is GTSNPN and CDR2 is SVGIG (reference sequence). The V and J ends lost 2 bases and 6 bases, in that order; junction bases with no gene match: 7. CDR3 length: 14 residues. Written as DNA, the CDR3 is TGTGCCTGGAGTATTGACAGGGTGGGTCAGCCCCAGCATTTT. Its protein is CAWSIDRVGQPQHF. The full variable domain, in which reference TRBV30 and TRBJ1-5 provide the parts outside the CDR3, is SQTIHQWPATLVQPVGSPLSLECTVEGTSNPNLYWYRQAAGRGLQLLFYSVGIGQISSEVPQNLSASRPQDRQFILSSKKLLLSDSGFYLCAWSIDRVGQPQHFGDGTRLSIL.

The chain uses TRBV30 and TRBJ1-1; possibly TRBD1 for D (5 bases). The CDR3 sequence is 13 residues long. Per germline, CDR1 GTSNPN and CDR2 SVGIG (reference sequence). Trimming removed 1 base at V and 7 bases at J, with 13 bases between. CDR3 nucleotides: TGTGCCTGGAGTGCCCTCGACAGTTATGAAGCTTTCTTT. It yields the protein CAWSALDSYEAFF.

Here the CDR3 reads CASSVSGEVGSTQHF. Here the CDR3 DNA reads TGCGCCAGCAGTGTTTCAGGGGAAGTGGGTTCGACCCAGCATTTT. The chain is built from TRBV10-2 and TRBJ1-5; perhaps TRBD1 as D (6 bases). The CDR3 runs 15 residues. Germline lookup yields CDR1 WSHSY and CDR2 SAAADI. V dropped 4 bases and J dropped 11 bases, with 21 bases sitting between them.

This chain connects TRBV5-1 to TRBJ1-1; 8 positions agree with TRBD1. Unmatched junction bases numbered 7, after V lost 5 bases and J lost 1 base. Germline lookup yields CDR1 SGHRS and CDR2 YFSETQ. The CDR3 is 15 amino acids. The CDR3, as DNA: TGCGCCAGCAGACGAACGGGACAGGCGAACACTGAAGCTTTCTTT. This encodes CASRRTGQANTEAFF.